What follows describes a single TCR beta chain. Assay used: immunoSEQ multiplex PCR; TCRdb lists only in-frame clones, some missing. The sample contains roughly 180,000 clones, about 88% of which appear only once. The data originate from a study of blood T cell repertoires in COVID-19. Study-wide context: From T cells, B-cell-depleted T cells, or PBMCs came the material, which was cDNA or gDNA.

The CDR3 runs to 16 residues. The V and J ends lost 0 bases and 7 bases, in that order; junction bases with no gene match: 6. Germline V lookup: CDR1 SNHLY, CDR2 FYNNEI. The specimen sequenced was peripheral blood. This TCR was sampled from a woman aged 25-40 years with active or convalescent COVID-19. The chain uses TRBV2 and TRBJ2-1, with 10 positions matching TRBD1. The CDR3 loop reads CASSEAKGQGPNEQFF. The CDR3 DNA reads as TGTGCCAGCAGTGAAGCCAAGGGACAGGGGCCTAATGAGCAGTTCTTC.